This T cell receptor (beta chain) is from a study of blood T cell repertoires in COVID-19. Across the whole study: Specimens from acute and convalescent COVID-19 originated in the United States, Italy and Spain. T cells, B-cell-depleted T cells, or PBMCs provided the cDNA or gDNA that served as material.

This clone has ten or more counts. Other nucleotide sequences from this sample produce the same CDR3. Two negative PCRs, clearance, or symptom resolution characterized the recovered Cohort 3 donors. In the source study's methods: Nucleated cell counts were estimated from reference gene primer amplification. Sequencing used immunoSEQ multiplex PCR; TCRdb keeps in-frame clones, though not all of them. V, J and clone size derive from that table, while D and trimming were established from the DNA sequence. Seen here are about 350,000 clones, around 87% observed once, and the top ten hold roughly 5%. This CDR3 is 14 amino acids long. V was clipped by 6 bases and J by 5 bases; unmatched bases: 2. In germline, CDR1 is MNHEY, CDR2 SMNVEV (reference sequence).

This clonotype originated in a woman under 40 who had recovered from COVID-19. The V call is TRBV27, the J call TRBJ2-2, with TRBD2 matching over 11 bases. The sample consisted of PBMCs or T cells enriched from blood (not recorded which). CDR3 nucleotide sequence: TGTGCCAGCAGCTTAGCGGGGGGGACCGGGGAGCTGTTTTTT. Its protein is CASSLAGGTGELFF.